This TCR beta chain was identified during a study of blood T cell repertoires in COVID-19. Study context: COVID-19 samples, acute and convalescent, were from the United States, Italy and Spain. Sources were T cells, B-cell-depleted T cells, or PBMCs; the material itself was cDNA or gDNA.

Looked up from germline, CDR1 is SGHDT and CDR2 is YYEEEE. The CDR3 runs 16 residues. The J segment lost 3 bases and the V segment lost 4 bases, leaving 10 bases of the junction unmatched. As processed by the authors: Quantification of nucleated cells was approximated via reference gene primer amplification. The protocol was immunoSEQ multiplex PCR, while the TCRdb copy is restricted to in-frame clones and leaves out a portion. That table gives V, J and clone size, and the DNA gave D and trimming. The top ten clones hold 1.5% to 2% of a sample with around 220,000 clones, less than 90% of them seen once. In its sample, this clone was seen once.

The sequencing input was peripheral blood. The chain joins TRBV5-6 to TRBJ1-1; 9 bases fit TRBD1. This receptor was taken from a man aged 35-49 years with active or convalescent COVID-19. CDR3: CASSALAGTGYTEAFF. Here the CDR3 DNA reads TGTGCCAGCAGCGCCTTAGCCGGGACAGGGTACACTGAAGCTTTCTTT. Using reference TRBV5-6 and TRBJ1-1 for the parts outside the CDR3, the full variable domain is DAGVTQSPTHLIKTRGQQVTLRCSPKSGHDTVSWYQQALGQGPQFIFQYYEEEERQRGNFPDRFSGHQFPNYSSELNVNALLLGDSALYLCASSALAGTGYTEAFFGQGTRLTVV.